The next 27 T cell receptor beta chains were all read from a single sample in a study of CD8 T cells in Susac syndrome. The RNA, roughly 0.5 to 1 ug, was put through reverse transcription using random hexamers. TCRdb re-called the immunoSEQ multiplex PCR reads through MiXCR, storing one row per CDR3 protein. The data hold approximately 140,000 distinct CDR3 sequences, with 85% to 95% observed a single time. The source material was CD4+ T cells from PBMCs. The receptors shown here come from a human donor with multiple sclerosis.

The rearrangement links TRBV7-6 to TRBJ2-2, with D perhaps TRBD1 (6 bases). The V and J ends lost 8 bases and 4 bases respectively, with 17 bases between them. Germline assignment: CDR1 SGHVS and CDR2 FNYEAQ. This CDR3 is built from 15 residues. The DNA of the CDR3 is TGTGCCAGCCCCTGGCGGCAAGGGGGCACCGGGGAGCTGTTTTTT. This encodes CASPWRQGGTGELFF.

The chain employs TRBV15 and TRBJ2-3; D is perhaps TRBD2 (6 bases). Trimming took off 8 bases at V and 2 bases at J, with 11 bases between the two ends. There are 13 residues in the CDR3. Germline CDR1 and CDR2: LNHNV and YYDKDF (reference sequence). In nucleotides, the CDR3 is TGTGCCACCGGGAGGTCAGACACAGATACGCAGTATTTT. Translation gives CATGRSDTDTQYF.

The gene calls are TRBV29-1 and TRBJ2-7; TRBD2 is a possible D gene (6 bases). The CDR3 spans 12 residues. Germline CDR1 SQVTM, CDR2 ANQGSEA. V gave up 7 bases and J gave up 2 bases, with 12 bases separating them. In nucleotides, the CDR3 is TGCAGCGGGGGGGACCGTGCCTACGAGCAGTACTTC. Protein product: CSGGDRAYEQYF.

The rearrangement uses TRBV3-1 and TRBJ2-5; D is possibly TRBD2 (7 bases). The CDR3 is 14 amino acids. V dropped 7 bases and J dropped 2 bases, with 14 bases sitting between them. Germline lookup yields CDR1 LGHDT and CDR2 YNNKEL (reference sequence). CDR3 nucleotide sequence: TGTGCCAGCATCAAGGGGGGGAATCAAGAGACCCAGTACTTC. This gives the protein CASIKGGNQETQYF.

This rearrangement joins TRBV12-3 or TRBV12-4 to TRBJ2-1; the D is unclear. This CDR3 contains 11 residues. With 3 bases removed from V and 10 bases from J, the gap between germline ends came to 7 bases. CDR3 nucleotide sequence: TGTGCCAGCAGTTTTTTACGAGAGCAGTTCTTC. This gives the protein CASSFLREQFF.

This clonotype was detected a few times. This chain connects TRBV7-2 to TRBJ1-5; possible D gene TRBD1, 6 bases. This CDR3 is built from 13 residues. Germline lookup yields CDR1 SGHTA and CDR2 FQGNSA. The ends were cut back, 5 bases at V and 7 bases at J, with 12 bases in the middle. The CDR3 spells CASSAQGRQPQHF. The CDR3 DNA sequence: TGTGCCAGCAGCGCACAGGGTAGGCAGCCCCAGCATTTT.

The chain couples TRBV4-1 to TRBJ2-1; 7 bases line up with TRBD1. Germline-derived CDR1 and CDR2 are MGHRA and YSYEKL. CDR3 length equals 17 residues. V shed 1 base, J shed 4 bases, and the junction held 10 bases outside the gene matches. For the CDR3, the DNA is TGCGCCAGCAGCCAAGCCGGGACAGCGGTACCATACAATGAGCAGTTCTTC. Amino acid sequence: CASSQAGTAVPYNEQFF.

The chain is built from TRBV5-1 and TRBJ2-5; D uncertain. The CDR3 consists of 13 residues. Between the trimmed V and J ends, which lost 4 bases and 3 bases, there was a span of 10 bases. Germline CDR1 is SGHRS and CDR2 is YFSETQ. DNA of the CDR3: TGCGCCAGCAGCCTACAGAAGGAAGAGACCCAGTACTTC. It specifies CASSLQKEETQYF. Full variable domain (outside the CDR3, taken from reference TRBV5-1 and TRBJ2-5): KAGVTQTPRYLIKTRGQQVTLSCSPISGHRSVSWYQQTPGQGLQFLFEYFSETQRNKGNFPGRFSGRQFSNSRSEMNVSTLELGDSALYLCASSLQKEETQYFGPGTRLLVL.

The chain couples TRBV4-1 to TRBJ1-2; D perhaps matches TRBD1 (6 bases). Germline CDR1 and CDR2: MGHRA and YSYEKL. CDR3 length equals 16 residues. V was shortened by 0 bases and J by 4 bases, with 15 bases between the two germline ends. DNA for the CDR3: TGCGCCAGCAGCCAAGATCGCGGGGGGCACCTCTATGGCTACACCTTC. As protein: CASSQDRGGHLYGYTF.

The rearrangement uses TRBV9 and TRBJ1-2; D is undetermined. Germline V gene lookup returns CDR1 SGDLS and CDR2 YYNGEE. Trimming shortened V by 7 bases and J by 6 bases, and 19 bases separated the two germline ends. The CDR3 sequence is 14 residues long. DNA of the CDR3: TGTGCCAGCGACGGGTTTGGTGTCGGAGATGGCTACACCTTC. Amino acids: CASDGFGVGDGYTF. Complete variable domain (other parts from reference TRBV9 and TRBJ1-2): DSGVTQTPKHLITATGQRVTLRCSPRSGDLSVYWYQQSLDQGLQFLIQYYNGEERAKGNILERFSAQQFPDLHSELNLSSLELGDSALYFCASDGFGVGDGYTFGSGTRLTVV.

The chain recombines TRBV19 with TRBJ1-2, with 9 bases matching TRBD1. The V gene end was trimmed by 5 bases and the J gene end by 8 bases; junction bases not matched to a gene: 6. CDR1 is LNHDA, CDR2 SQIVND, per germline (reference sequence). The CDR3 sequence is 13 residues long. The CDR3 bases are TGTGCCAGTAGTTTGGGACAGGGATGGGGCTACACCTTC. Translated: CASSLGQGWGYTF.

CDR3: CAWTGQKVGYTF. CDR3 DNA: TGTGCCTGGACGGGACAGAAGGTGGGCTACACCTTC. The gene calls are TRBV30 and TRBJ1-2, with 7 bases aligning to TRBD1. The CDR3 is 12 residues long. V lost 4 bases to trimming and J lost 8 bases; unmatched junction nucleotides: 7. Germline V gene lookup returns CDR1 GTSNPN and CDR2 SVGIG (reference sequence).

The rearrangement uses TRBV6-2 or TRBV6-3 and TRBJ1-4; no reliable D call. The CDR3 consists of 14 residues. Germline V gene sequence: CDR1 MNHEY, CDR2 SVGEGT. V lost 7 bases to trimming and J lost 5 bases, with 14 bases between them. DNA for the CDR3: TGTGCCAGCAACGACGGACGGTCGAATGAAAAACTGTTTTTT. This encodes CASNDGRSNEKLFF.

CDR3 region: CASSFVVAGGYTYEQYF. The CDR3 DNA follows: TGTGCCAGCAGCTTCGTTGTGGCGGGGGGGTATACCTACGAGCAGTACTTC. The rearrangement uses TRBV7-2 and TRBJ2-7, with 9 bases matching TRBD2. V lost 3 bases to trimming and J lost 2 bases; unmatched junction nucleotides: 11. CDR1 is SGHTA and CDR2 is FQGNSA in the germline V gene. This CDR3 is built from 17 residues.

V usage is TRBV20-1 and J usage is TRBJ1-1, with D possibly matching TRBD1 (5 bases). This CDR3 spans 15 amino acids. Trimming removed 6 bases at V and 6 bases at J, with 23 bases between. From germline, CDR1 is DFQATT and CDR2 SNEGSKA (reference sequence). The CDR3 is CSAPFRGARSAEAFF. CDR3 DNA: TGCAGTGCCCCATTCCGAGGGGCGAGGAGCGCTGAAGCTTTCTTT.

This clonotype has a single count. In DNA form, the CDR3 reads TGCAGCGTTGGACAGGGACACACTGAAGCTTTCTTT. This gives the protein CSVGQGHTEAFF. The chain is built from TRBV29-1 and TRBJ1-1; 7 nucleotides line up with TRBD1. This CDR3 comprises 12 residues. V trimming: 4 bases; J trimming: 3 bases; junction bases outside the gene matches: 2. Germline assignment: CDR1 SQVTM and CDR2 ANQGSEA. Complete variable domain (other parts from reference TRBV29-1 and TRBJ1-1): SAVISQKPSRDICQRGTSLTIQCQVDSQVTMMFWYRQQPGQSLTLIATANQGSEATYESGFVIDKFPISRPNLTFSTLTVSNMSPEDSSIYLCSVGQGHTEAFFGQGTRLTVV.

The genes are TRBV6-6 and TRBJ1-4; D is ambiguous. The germline V and J ends were trimmed by 5 bases and 8 bases, with 12 bases remaining between them. Germline values: CDR1 MNHNY, CDR2 SVGAGI (reference sequence). The CDR3 has 13 amino acids. The CDR3 reads CASSKGREEKLFF. CDR3 nucleotides: TGTGCCAGCAGTAAGGGTCGAGAAGAAAAACTGTTTTTT.

The rearrangement links TRBV12-5 to TRBJ2-1, with D uncertain. This CDR3 has 9 amino acids. CDR1 and CDR2 from the germline V gene are LGHNT and FRNRAP. V was pared by 5 bases and J by 14 bases, with 7 bases between. The CDR3, as DNA: TGTGCTAGTGGTCTCTACGAGTTCTTC. Translating gives CASGLYEFF.

The rearrangement joins TRBV20-1 to TRBJ2-7; D gene unclear. The germline V gene encodes CDR1 DFQATT and CDR2 SNEGSKA (reference sequence). Trimming removed 5 bases at V and 3 bases at J, with 11 bases between. There are 12 residues in the CDR3. As DNA, the CDR3 is TGCAGTGCTGACCGGGCCGGCTACGAGCAGTACTTC. Translation: CSADRAGYEQYF.

This sequence joins TRBV4-3 and TRBJ1-5, with 7 bases matching TRBD1. CDR1 and CDR2 (germline): LGHNA, YSLEER. With 4 bases clipped from V and 1 base from J, the junction kept 4 bases outside the gene matches. The CDR3 has 15 amino acids. In DNA, the CDR3 is TGCGCCAGCAGCCTTGACAGGGCCAGCAATCAGCCCCAGCATTTT. The encoded protein is CASSLDRASNQPQHF.

The rearrangement uses TRBV30 and TRBJ2-7; 9 bases map to TRBD1. Per the germline V gene, CDR1 is GTSNPN and CDR2 is SVGIG (reference sequence). The V and J ends lost 2 bases and 6 bases, in that order; junction bases with no gene match: 2. The CDR3 spans 12 residues. Written as DNA, the CDR3 is TGTGCCTGGAGTCCGGACAGGGGCGAGCAGTACTTC. Protein product: CAWSPDRGEQYF.

V usage is TRBV7-8 and J usage is TRBJ1-1; possible D gene TRBD1, 5 bases. CDR3 size: 15 residues. Trimming took 5 bases from V and 4 from J, leaving 17 bases between them. Looked up from germline, CDR1 is SGHVS and CDR2 is FQNEAQ. The CDR3 is CASSPTQAGVTEAFF. For the CDR3, the DNA is TGTGCCAGCAGCCCGACACAGGCTGGTGTCACTGAAGCTTTCTTT.

This chain connects TRBV20-1 to TRBJ2-1; 14 bases match TRBD2. The CDR3 contains 15 residues. V shed 6 bases and J 6 bases; nucleotides not matched to a gene: 7. Germline V gives CDR1 DFQATT, CDR2 SNEGSKA (reference sequence). CDR3 in DNA: TGCAGTGCCTCCCCCGGGACTAGCGGGAGCAATGAGCAGTTCTTC. Its translation is CSASPGTSGSNEQFF.

J is TRBJ1-1 and V is TRBV5-4; no definite D call. The germline CDR1 and CDR2 sequences are SGHNT and YYREEE (reference sequence). The CDR3 has 15 residues. V gave up 0 bases and J gave up 2 bases, with 11 bases separating them. CDR3 coding DNA: TGTGCCAGCAGCTTGGCCGGCGGTGGAAACACTGAAGCTTTCTTT. Translating gives CASSLAGGGNTEAFF.

CDR3 sequence (DNA): TGTGCCAGCAGCCAAGGACTAGCGGGCCCTGCCTACAATGAGCAGTTCTTC. Translated, it gives CASSQGLAGPAYNEQFF. V and J are TRBV3-1 and TRBJ2-1, with TRBD2 matching over 10 bases. This CDR3 is built from 17 residues. Per the germline V gene, CDR1 is LGHDT and CDR2 is YNNKEL (reference sequence). The J segment lost 2 bases and the V segment lost 1 base, leaving 5 bases of the junction unmatched.

J is TRBJ1-2 and V is TRBV5-4, with D perhaps matching TRBD1 (5 bases). Looked up from germline, CDR1 is SGHNT and CDR2 is YYREEE (reference sequence). The V end lost 1 base, the J end lost 8 bases, and 18 bases lay between the germline ends. The CDR3 is 15 amino acids. CDR3 region: CASSLLGVLLGGYTF. As DNA, the CDR3 is TGTGCCAGCAGCTTGTTGGGGGTACTGTTGGGAGGCTACACCTTC.

This clonotype was counted a single time. The chain carries TRBV9 and TRBJ1-6, with 8 bases fitting TRBD1. The CDR3 runs to 16 residues. Germline CDR1 is SGDLS and CDR2 is YYNGEE. Germline trimming cut 3 bases from V and 4 bases from J; bases unmatched to any gene: 6. The CDR3 sequence: CASSGATGDYNSPLHF. CDR3 sequence (DNA): TGTGCCAGCAGCGGAGCGACAGGGGATTATAATTCACCCCTCCACTTT.